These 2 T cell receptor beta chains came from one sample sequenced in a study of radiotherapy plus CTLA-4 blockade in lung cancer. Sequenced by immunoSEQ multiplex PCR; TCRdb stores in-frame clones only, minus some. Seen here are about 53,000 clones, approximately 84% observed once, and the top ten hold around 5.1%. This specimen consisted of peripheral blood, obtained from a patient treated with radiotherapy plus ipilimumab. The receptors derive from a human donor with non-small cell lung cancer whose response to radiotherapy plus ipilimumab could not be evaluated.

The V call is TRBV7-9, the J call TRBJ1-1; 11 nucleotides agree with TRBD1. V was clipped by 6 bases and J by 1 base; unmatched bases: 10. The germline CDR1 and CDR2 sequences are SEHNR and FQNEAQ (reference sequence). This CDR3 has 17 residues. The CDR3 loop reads CASRVGTGGRGNTEAFF. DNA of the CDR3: TGTGCCAGCAGGGTCGGGACAGGGGGACGAGGGAACACTGAAGCTTTCTTT.

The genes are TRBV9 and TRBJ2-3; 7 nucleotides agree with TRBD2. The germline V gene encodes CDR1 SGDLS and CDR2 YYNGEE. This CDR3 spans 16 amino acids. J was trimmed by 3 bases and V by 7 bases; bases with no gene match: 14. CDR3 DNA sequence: TGTGCCAGCGGTCGCTACGGGAGGAGGGAAACAGATACGCAGTATTTT. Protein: CASGRYGRRETDTQYF. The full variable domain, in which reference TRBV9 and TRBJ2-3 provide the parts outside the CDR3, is DSGVTQTPKHLITATGQRVTLRCSPRSGDLSVYWYQQSLDQGLQFLIQYYNGEERAKGNILERFSAQQFPDLHSELNLSSLELGDSALYFCASGRYGRRETDTQYFGPGTRLTVL.